Shown below are 18 T cell receptor beta chains from a single sample sequenced in a study of blood T cell repertoires in COVID-19. The protocol was immunoSEQ multiplex PCR, while the TCRdb copy is restricted to in-frame clones and leaves out a portion. The sample shows some 190,000 clones, roughly three quarters of them seen only once. Material for sequencing was peripheral blood. These receptors originate from a woman between 45 and 65 years old with active or convalescent COVID-19.

DNA for the CDR3: TGTGCCAGCCGAGTTGGATGGGGGGGTACAGATACGCAGTATTTT. Residues: CASRVGWGGTDTQYF. The chain combines TRBV6-5 with TRBJ2-3, with 7 bases aligning to TRBD2. J was trimmed by 3 bases and V by 8 bases; bases with no gene match: 11. Germline V gene sequence: CDR1 MNHEY, CDR2 SVGAGI. CDR3 length: 15 residues.

The CDR3 sequence is CASSLDPQRGGHGANVLTF. The CDR3 DNA reads TGTGCCAGCAGCTTAGATCCCCAGCGGGGGGGCCATGGGGCCAACGTCCTGACTTTC. The V and J genes are TRBV7-2 and TRBJ2-6; 10 nucleotides match TRBD2. The CDR3 totals 19 residues. Germline values: CDR1 SGHTA, CDR2 FQGNSA. V was clipped by 1 base and J by 3 bases; unmatched bases: 9.

In DNA, the CDR3 is TGTGCCAGCTCACCACTGTTGTTCAAGCGGGGGGCCCTTGGGACCCAGTACTTC. Amino acid sequence: CASSPLLFKRGALGTQYF. The rearrangement joins TRBV18 to TRBJ2-5; 9 bases line up with TRBD2. Looked up from germline, CDR1 is KGHSH and CDR2 is LQKENI. The CDR3 has 18 residues. After removal of 1 base from V and 7 bases from J, the junction contained 16 bases not matched to a gene.

The genes are TRBV5-4 and TRBJ2-3, with D perhaps TRBD1 (5 bases). The germline gives CDR1 SGHNT, CDR2 YYREEE (reference sequence). This CDR3 has 11 amino acids. Trimming took off 3 bases at V and 6 bases at J, with 5 bases between the two ends. The CDR3 region is CASSSGDTQYF. The DNA for the CDR3 is TGTGCCAGCAGCTCAGGGGATACGCAGTATTTT.

V is TRBV5-1 and J is TRBJ2-5; D might be TRBD2 (6 bases). The CDR3 runs 12 residues. Between the trimmed V and J ends, which lost 7 bases and 1 base, there was a span of 8 bases. CDR1 and CDR2 (germline): SGHRS, YFSETQ. The CDR3 coding sequence is TGCGCCAGCCGACTAGGCCAAGAGACCCAGTACTTC. This codes for CASRLGQETQYF.

The rearrangement uses TRBV2 and TRBJ1-5; TRBD1 agrees at 8 bases. CDR3 length: 13 amino acids. Trimming took 6 bases from V and 5 from J; bases not matched to a gene: 3. Germline V CDR1 and CDR2: SNHLY, FYNNEI. CDR3 nucleotides: TGTGCCAGCAGAACAGGGGGGGATCAGCCCCAGCATTTT. Its protein product is CASRTGGDQPQHF.

The chain joins TRBV5-4 to TRBJ2-5, with 9 bases lining up with TRBD1. V was clipped by 3 bases and J by 2 bases; unmatched bases: 2. There are 14 residues in the CDR3. Looked up from germline, CDR1 is SGHNT and CDR2 is YYREEE (reference sequence). CDR3: CASSYDRGQETQYF. The DNA of the CDR3 is TGTGCCAGCAGCTACGACAGGGGGCAAGAGACCCAGTACTTC.

This clone came up a few times. V gene TRBV5-1 combines with J gene TRBJ2-2; tentative D call: TRBD1 (5 bases). Germline V gene sequence: CDR1 SGHRS, CDR2 YFSETQ. The CDR3 totals 16 residues. V dropped 3 bases and J dropped 0 bases, with 12 bases sitting between them. The chain's CDR3 is CASSSQVDTNTGELFF. The CDR3 region has the DNA TGCGCCAGCAGCTCTCAGGTGGACACGAACACCGGGGAGCTGTTTTTT.

The V and J genes are TRBV30 and TRBJ2-6; perhaps TRBD1 as D (5 bases). The ends were cut back, 1 base at V and 3 bases at J, with 10 bases in the middle. The germline V gene encodes CDR1 GTSNPN and CDR2 SVGIG (reference sequence). The CDR3 is 15 amino acids. The CDR3 nucleotides are TGTGCCTGGAGTGACCCAGGGCGTGGGGCCAACGTCCTGACTTTC. This translates into CAWSDPGRGANVLTF.

The rearrangement links TRBV6-2 or TRBV6-3 to TRBJ2-1, with D tentatively TRBD2 (5 bases). Germline CDR1 and CDR2: MNHEY and SVGEGT. V dropped 2 bases and J dropped 0 bases, with 11 bases sitting between them. The CDR3 sequence is 16 residues long. The DNA for the CDR3 is TGTGCCAGCAGTTACATGACGGGGTACTCCTACAATGAGCAGTTCTTC. This sequence encodes CASSYMTGYSYNEQFF.

V is TRBV30 and J is TRBJ2-1, with TRBD2 matching over 16 bases. Trimming cost V 5 bases and J 7 bases; bases outside gene matches: 5. Germline loops: CDR1 GTSNPN, CDR2 SVGIG (reference sequence). The CDR3 sequence is 15 residues long. The CDR3 nucleotides read TGTGCCTGGGAACTGGGACTAGCGGGAGGGAATGAGCAGTTCTTC. Encoded protein: CAWELGLAGGNEQFF.

This clone was recorded a few times. This CDR3 is CASSDHRDGRYGYTF. CDR3 coding DNA: TGTGCCAGCAGTGACCACAGGGATGGGCGCTATGGCTACACCTTC. The rearrangement uses TRBV6-1 and TRBJ1-2; D may be TRBD1 (6 bases). CDR1 MNHNS and CDR2 SASEGT come from the germline V gene. The V end lost 3 bases, the J end lost 4 bases, and 15 bases lay between the germline ends. CDR3 length equals 15 residues.

V gene TRBV11-2 combines with J gene TRBJ2-3, with 8 bases fitting TRBD2. This CDR3 spans 18 amino acids. From germline, CDR1 is SGHAT and CDR2 FQNNGV. V trimming: 7 bases; J trimming: 1 base; junction bases outside the gene matches: 16. CDR3 sequence reads: CASTRRSGGPGGTDTQYF. The CDR3 DNA is TGTGCCAGCACTCGCCGCAGCGGGGGACCCGGGGGCACAGATACGCAGTATTTT. Full variable domain (outside the CDR3, taken from reference TRBV11-2 and TRBJ2-3): EAGVAQSPRYKIIEKRQSVAFWCNPISGHATLYWYQQILGQGPKLLIQFQNNGVVDDSQLPKDRFSAERLKGVDSTLKIQPAKLEDSAVYLCASTRRSGGPGGTDTQYFGPGTRLTVL.

This clone was seen more than once but under ten times. The rearrangement uses TRBV7-8 and TRBJ1-5; D call uncertain. Per germline, CDR1 SGHVS and CDR2 FQNEAQ. This CDR3 spans 13 amino acids. The germline V and J ends were trimmed by 1 base and 5 bases, with 6 bases remaining between them. The CDR3 is CASSLVAHQPQHF. In DNA, the CDR3 is TGTGCCAGCAGCTTAGTAGCACATCAGCCCCAGCATTTT.

The chain is built from TRBV5-1 and TRBJ2-1; D possibly corresponds to TRBD2 (6 bases). CDR3 length: 15 amino acids. V was clipped by 2 bases and J by 4 bases, with 13 bases between them. Germline lookup yields CDR1 SGHRS and CDR2 YFSETQ. The CDR3 loop is CASSFAPSDYNEQFF. In DNA, the CDR3 is TGCGCCAGCAGCTTTGCACCTAGCGATTACAATGAGCAGTTCTTC. Full variable domain (outside the CDR3, taken from reference TRBV5-1 and TRBJ2-1): KAGVTQTPRYLIKTRGQQVTLSCSPISGHRSVSWYQQTPGQGLQFLFEYFSETQRNKGNFPGRFSGRQFSNSRSEMNVSTLELGDSALYLCASSFAPSDYNEQFFGPGTRLTVL.

V is TRBV7-8 and J is TRBJ1-2; possible D gene TRBD1, 5 bases. The CDR3 runs 14 residues. Per germline, CDR1 SGHVS and CDR2 FQNEAQ. The V gene lost 1 base and the J gene lost 8 bases, with 14 bases spanning the gap. In DNA, the CDR3 is TGTGCCAGCAGCTTAGAGTTGGGGGGAGAGGGCTACACCTTC. As protein: CASSLELGGEGYTF.

This clone was seen repeatedly, ten times or more. The rearrangement uses TRBV19 and TRBJ1-5; 12 nucleotides align to TRBD1. Germline lookup yields CDR1 LNHDA and CDR2 SQIVND (reference sequence). V dropped 5 bases and J dropped 6; count of bases not matched to a gene: 5. The CDR3 runs to 15 residues. The CDR3 spells CASSPGQGAFQPQHF. CDR3 DNA sequence: TGTGCCAGTAGTCCGGGACAGGGGGCTTTTCAGCCCCAGCATTTT.

This clone is classed as medium-sized. The gene calls are TRBV9 and TRBJ1-1, with a tentative D call TRBD1 (6 bases). V lost 7 bases and J 7 bases, leaving 14 bases between the germline ends. Per the germline V gene, CDR1 is SGDLS and CDR2 is YYNGEE. The CDR3 is 12 amino acids. CDR3 DNA: TGTGCCAGCGGGGGCACCTCCTATGAAGCTTTCTTT. The encoded protein is CASGGTSYEAFF.